Shown below are 3 T cell receptor beta chains from a single sample sequenced in a study of cytomegalovirus exposure and HLA in healthy donors. In the PCR, 60 Vbeta and 13 Jbeta primers were used. Only in-frame clones appear in the TCRdb table, and some are missing; sequencing was by immunoSEQ multiplex PCR. This sample's clone table lists 150,000 to 200,000 clones. Sequenced input: PBMCs. These receptors were obtained from a man aged 25-40 years in good health and CMV-seronegative.

This chain uses TRBV4-2 with TRBJ1-4, with 7 positions matching TRBD1. V gave up 3 bases and J gave up 4 bases; unmatched junction bases: 14. The CDR3 is 18 residues long. CDR1 is LGHNA, CDR2 YNFKEQ, per germline. The CDR3 sequence: CASSHRNSGSGGNEKLFF. CDR3 in DNA: TGTGCCAGCAGCCATCGAAATTCAGGGTCAGGGGGTAATGAAAAACTGTTTTTT.

The rearrangement links TRBV2 to TRBJ1-1; 9 bases are shared with TRBD1. There are 17 residues in the CDR3. In germline, CDR1 is SNHLY, CDR2 FYNNEI. V lost 6 bases and J lost 4; bases outside the gene matches: 15. The CDR3 sequence is CASSPTPLGQGGTEAFF. The CDR3 bases are TGTGCCAGCAGCCCGACACCCCTGGGACAGGGTGGCACTGAAGCTTTCTTT.

The DNA for the CDR3 is TGCGCCAGCAGGACTAGCGGAAACTTACAGACAGATACGCAGTATTTT. Its translation is CASRTSGNLQTDTQYF. This chain connects TRBV5-1 to TRBJ2-3, with 9 nucleotides matching TRBD2. The V gene's germline CDR1 is SGHRS and CDR2 YFSETQ. The V segment lost 5 bases and the J segment 3 bases; nucleotides outside the gene matches: 10. The CDR3 consists of 16 residues.